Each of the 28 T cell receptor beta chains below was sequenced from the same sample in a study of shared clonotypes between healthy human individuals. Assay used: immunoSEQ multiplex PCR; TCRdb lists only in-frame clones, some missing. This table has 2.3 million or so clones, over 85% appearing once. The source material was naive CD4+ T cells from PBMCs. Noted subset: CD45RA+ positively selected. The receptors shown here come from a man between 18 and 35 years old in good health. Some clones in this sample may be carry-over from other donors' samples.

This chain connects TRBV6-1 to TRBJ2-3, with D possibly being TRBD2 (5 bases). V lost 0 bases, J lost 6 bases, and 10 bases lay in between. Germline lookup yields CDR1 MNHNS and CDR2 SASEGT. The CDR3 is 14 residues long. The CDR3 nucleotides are TGTGCCAGCAGTGAAGCGGGGAGCCGGGATACGCAGTATTTT. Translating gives CASSEAGSRDTQYF.

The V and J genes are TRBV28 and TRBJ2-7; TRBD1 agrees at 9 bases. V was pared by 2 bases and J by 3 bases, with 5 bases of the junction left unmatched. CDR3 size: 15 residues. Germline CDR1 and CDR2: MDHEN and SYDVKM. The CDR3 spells CASSLPSTGGYEQYF. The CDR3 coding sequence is TGTGCCAGCAGTTTACCCTCGACAGGGGGCTACGAGCAGTACTTC.

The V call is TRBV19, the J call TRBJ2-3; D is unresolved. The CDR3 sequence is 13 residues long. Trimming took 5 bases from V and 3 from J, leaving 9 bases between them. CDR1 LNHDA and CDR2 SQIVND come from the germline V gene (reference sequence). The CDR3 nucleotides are TGTGCCAGTAGTTTCTTGGGGACAGATACGCAGTATTTT. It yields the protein CASSFLGTDTQYF.

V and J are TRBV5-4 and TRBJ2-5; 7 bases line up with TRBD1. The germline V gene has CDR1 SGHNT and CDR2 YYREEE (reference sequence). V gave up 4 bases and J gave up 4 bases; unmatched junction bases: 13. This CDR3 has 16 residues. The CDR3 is CASSPGTDSQGETQYF. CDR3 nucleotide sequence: TGTGCCAGCAGCCCCGGGACAGACTCCCAGGGAGAGACCCAGTACTTC.

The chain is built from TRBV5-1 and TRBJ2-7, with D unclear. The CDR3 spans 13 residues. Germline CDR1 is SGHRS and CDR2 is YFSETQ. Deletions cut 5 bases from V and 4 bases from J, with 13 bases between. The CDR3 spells CASSGPGRYEQYF. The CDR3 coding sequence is TGCGCCAGCAGTGGTCCGGGTCGGTACGAGCAGTACTTC.

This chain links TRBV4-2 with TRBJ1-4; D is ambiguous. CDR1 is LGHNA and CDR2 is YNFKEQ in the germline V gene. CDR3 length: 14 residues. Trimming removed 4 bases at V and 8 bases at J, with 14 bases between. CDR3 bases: TGTGCCAGCAGCCCCGAAAACCTGGGGGAAAAACTGTTTTTT. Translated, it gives CASSPENLGEKLFF.

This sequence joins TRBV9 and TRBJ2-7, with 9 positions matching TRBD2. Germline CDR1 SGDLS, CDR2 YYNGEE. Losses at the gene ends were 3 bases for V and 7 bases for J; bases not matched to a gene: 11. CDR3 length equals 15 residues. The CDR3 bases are TGTGCCAGCAGCGCACAACTAGCGGGTTGGGAGGAGCAGTACTTC. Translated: CASSAQLAGWEEQYF.

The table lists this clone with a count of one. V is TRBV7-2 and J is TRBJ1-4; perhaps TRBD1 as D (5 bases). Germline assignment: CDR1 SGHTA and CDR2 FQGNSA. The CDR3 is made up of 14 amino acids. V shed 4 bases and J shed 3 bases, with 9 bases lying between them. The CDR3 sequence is CASSSRVPNEKLFF. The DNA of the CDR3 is TGTGCCAGCAGCTCCAGGGTTCCTAATGAAAAACTGTTTTTT.

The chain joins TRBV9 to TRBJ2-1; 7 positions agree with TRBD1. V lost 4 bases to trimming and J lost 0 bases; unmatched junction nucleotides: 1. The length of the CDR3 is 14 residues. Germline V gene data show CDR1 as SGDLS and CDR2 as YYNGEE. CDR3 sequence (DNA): TGTGCCAGCAGCCAGGGGGTCTCCTACAATGAGCAGTTCTTC. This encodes CASSQGVSYNEQFF.

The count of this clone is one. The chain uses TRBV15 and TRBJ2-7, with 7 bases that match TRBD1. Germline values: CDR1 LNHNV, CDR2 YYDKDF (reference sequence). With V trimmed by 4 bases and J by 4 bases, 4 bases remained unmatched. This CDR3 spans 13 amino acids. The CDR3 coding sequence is TGTGCCACCAGCAAAGGACAGGCTTACGAGCAGTACTTC. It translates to CATSKGQAYEQYF.

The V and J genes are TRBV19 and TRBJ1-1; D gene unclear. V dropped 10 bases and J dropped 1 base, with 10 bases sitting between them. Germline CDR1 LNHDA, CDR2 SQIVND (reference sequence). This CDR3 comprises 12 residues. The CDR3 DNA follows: TGTGCCATCAAGGACGGGAACACTGAAGCTTTCTTT. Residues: CAIKDGNTEAFF.

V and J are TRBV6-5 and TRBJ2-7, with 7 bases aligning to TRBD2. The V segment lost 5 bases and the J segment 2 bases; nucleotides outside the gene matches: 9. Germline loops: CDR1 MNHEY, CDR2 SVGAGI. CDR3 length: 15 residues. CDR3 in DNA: TGTGCCAGCAGTCGGGGGACTACCGTTGCCTACGAGCAGTACTTC. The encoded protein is CASSRGTTVAYEQYF.

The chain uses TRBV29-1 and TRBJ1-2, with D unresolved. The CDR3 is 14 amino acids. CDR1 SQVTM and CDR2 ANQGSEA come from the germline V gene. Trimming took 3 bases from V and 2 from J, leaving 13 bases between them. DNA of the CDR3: TGCAGCGTTGATCTCGGGAGTGGGAACTATGGCTACACCTTC. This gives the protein CSVDLGSGNYGYTF. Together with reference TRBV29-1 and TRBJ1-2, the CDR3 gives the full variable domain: SAVISQKPSRDICQRGTSLTIQCQVDSQVTMMFWYRQQPGQSLTLIATANQGSEATYESGFVIDKFPISRPNLTFSTLTVSNMSPEDSSIYLCSVDLGSGNYGYTFGSGTRLTVV.

CDR3: CASNRLGTYEQYF. For the CDR3, the DNA is TGTGCCAGCAACCGTCTAGGGACCTACGAGCAGTACTTC. The V gene is TRBV6-5, the J gene TRBJ2-7; no reliable D call. The germline CDR1 and CDR2 sequences are MNHEY and SVGAGI. Trimming cost V 7 bases and J 2 bases, with 12 bases left between them. This CDR3 comprises 13 residues.

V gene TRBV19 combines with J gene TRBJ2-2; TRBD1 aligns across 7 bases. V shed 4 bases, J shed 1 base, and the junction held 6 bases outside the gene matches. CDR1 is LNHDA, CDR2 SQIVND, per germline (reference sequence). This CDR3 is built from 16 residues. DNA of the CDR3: TGTGCCAGTAGTAACTTGCGGACAGGGAACACCGGGGAGCTGTTTTTT. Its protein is CASSNLRTGNTGELFF.

The CDR3 reads CASSILTTGLNEQFF. The CDR3 DNA reads TGTGCCAGTAGTATCTTAACTACCGGACTGAATGAGCAGTTCTTC. This chain links TRBV19 with TRBJ2-1; tentative D call: TRBD2 (5 bases). V was pared by 3 bases and J by 7 bases, with 16 bases between. Germline-derived CDR1 and CDR2 are LNHDA and SQIVND (reference sequence). The CDR3 contains 15 residues.

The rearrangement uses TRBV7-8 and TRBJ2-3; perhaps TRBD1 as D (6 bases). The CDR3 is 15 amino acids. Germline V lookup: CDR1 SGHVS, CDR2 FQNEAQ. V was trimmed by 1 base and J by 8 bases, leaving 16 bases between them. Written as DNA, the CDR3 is TGTGCCAGCAGCTTAGACGGGGCAGGGGAAGGTACGCAGTATTTT. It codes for CASSLDGAGEGTQYF.

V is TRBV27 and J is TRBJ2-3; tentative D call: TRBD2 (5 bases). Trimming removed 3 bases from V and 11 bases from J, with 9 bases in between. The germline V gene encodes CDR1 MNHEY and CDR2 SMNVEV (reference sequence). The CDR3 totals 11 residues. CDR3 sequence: CASSFRTEQYF. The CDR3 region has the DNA TGTGCCAGCAGTTTTCGGACTGAGCAGTATTTT.

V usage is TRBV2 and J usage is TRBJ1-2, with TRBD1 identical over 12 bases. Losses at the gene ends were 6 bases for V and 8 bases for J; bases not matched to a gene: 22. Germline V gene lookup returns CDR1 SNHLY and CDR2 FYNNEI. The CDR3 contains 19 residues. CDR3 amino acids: CASRPTNRDRGRSGSGYTF. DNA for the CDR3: TGTGCCAGCAGACCAACTAATCGGGACAGGGGGCGAAGTGGGAGCGGCTACACCTTC.

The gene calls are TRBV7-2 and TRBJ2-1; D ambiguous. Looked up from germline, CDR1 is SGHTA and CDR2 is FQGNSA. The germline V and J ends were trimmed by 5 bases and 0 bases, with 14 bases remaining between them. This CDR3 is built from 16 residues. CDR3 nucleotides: TGTGCCAGCAGCAAGATCCTATCAGGCTCCTACAATGAGCAGTTCTTC. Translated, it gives CASSKILSGSYNEQFF.

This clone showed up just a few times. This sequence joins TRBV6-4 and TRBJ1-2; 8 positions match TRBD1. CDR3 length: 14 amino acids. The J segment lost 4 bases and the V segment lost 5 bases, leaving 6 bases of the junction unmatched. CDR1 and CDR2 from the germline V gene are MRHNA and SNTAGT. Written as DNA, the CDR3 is TGTGCCAGCAGTCCCGGACAGGGTGGCTATGGCTACACCTTC. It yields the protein CASSPGQGGYGYTF.

CDR3 DNA: TGCGCCAGCAGCTTGGATATAGCGGGAGCCTACGAGCAGTACTTC. It codes for CASSLDIAGAYEQYF. The chain uses TRBV5-1 and TRBJ2-7; 9 bases match TRBD2. The ends lost 0 bases at V and 2 bases at J; junction bases unmatched: 3. The germline V gene has CDR1 SGHRS and CDR2 YFSETQ. The CDR3 contains 15 residues. Full variable domain (outside the CDR3, taken from reference TRBV5-1 and TRBJ2-7): KAGVTQTPRYLIKTRGQQVTLSCSPISGHRSVSWYQQTPGQGLQFLFEYFSETQRNKGNFPGRFSGRQFSNSRSEMNVSTLELGDSALYLCASSLDIAGAYEQYFGPGTRLTVT.

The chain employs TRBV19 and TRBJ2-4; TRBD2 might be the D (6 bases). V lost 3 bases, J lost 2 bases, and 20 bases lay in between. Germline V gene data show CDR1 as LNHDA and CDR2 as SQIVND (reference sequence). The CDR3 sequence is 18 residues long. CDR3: CASSMGVRGSRSKNIQYF. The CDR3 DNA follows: TGTGCCAGTAGTATGGGGGTTCGGGGGTCTCGGTCCAAAAACATTCAGTACTTC.

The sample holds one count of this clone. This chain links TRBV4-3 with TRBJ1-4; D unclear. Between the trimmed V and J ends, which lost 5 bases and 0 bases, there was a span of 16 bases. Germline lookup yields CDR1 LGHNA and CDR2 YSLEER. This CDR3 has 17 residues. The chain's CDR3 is CASSSSRNSATNEKLFF. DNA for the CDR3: TGCGCCAGCAGCTCAAGCAGAAACAGTGCAACTAATGAAAAACTGTTTTTT.

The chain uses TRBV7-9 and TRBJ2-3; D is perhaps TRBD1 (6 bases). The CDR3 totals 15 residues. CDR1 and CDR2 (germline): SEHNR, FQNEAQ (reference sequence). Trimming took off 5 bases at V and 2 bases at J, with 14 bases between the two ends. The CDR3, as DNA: TGTGCCAGCAGCCCCCGACAGGTTCCCACAGATACGCAGTATTTT. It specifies CASSPRQVPTDTQYF.

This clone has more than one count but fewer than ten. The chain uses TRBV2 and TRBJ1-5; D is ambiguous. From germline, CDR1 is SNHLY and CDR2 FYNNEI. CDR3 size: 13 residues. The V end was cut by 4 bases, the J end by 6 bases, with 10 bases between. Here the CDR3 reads CASSGLGPQPQHF. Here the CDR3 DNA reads TGTGCCAGCAGTGGGCTCGGACCTCAGCCCCAGCATTTT.

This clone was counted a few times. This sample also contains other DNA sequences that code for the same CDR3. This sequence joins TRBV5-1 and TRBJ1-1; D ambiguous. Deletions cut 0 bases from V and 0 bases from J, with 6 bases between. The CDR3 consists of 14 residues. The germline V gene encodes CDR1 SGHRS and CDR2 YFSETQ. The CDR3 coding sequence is TGCGCCAGCAGCTTGGGTCCCATGAACACTGAAGCTTTCTTT. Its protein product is CASSLGPMNTEAFF.

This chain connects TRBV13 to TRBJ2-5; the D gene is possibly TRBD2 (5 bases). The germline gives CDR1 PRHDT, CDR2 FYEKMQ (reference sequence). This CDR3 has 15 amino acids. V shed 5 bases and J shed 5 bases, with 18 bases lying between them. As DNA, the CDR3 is TGTGCCAGCAGCCCTGGACTCACCGAGTTTGAGACCCAGTACTTC. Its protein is CASSPGLTEFETQYF. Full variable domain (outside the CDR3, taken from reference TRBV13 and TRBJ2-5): AAGVIQSPRHLIKEKRETATLKCYPIPRHDTVYWYQQGPGQDPQFLISFYEKMQSDKGSIPDRFSAQQFSDYHSELNMSSLELGDSALYFCASSPGLTEFETQYFGPGTRLLVL.